This passage covers 18 T cell receptor beta chains from one sample sequenced in a study of PD-L1 blockade in urothelial cancer. Time point noted: pretreatment peripheral blood. Libraries were prepared by immunoSEQ multiplex PCR; TCRdb keeps only in-frame clonotypes and omits some of them. The sample yields 70,000 to 95,000 clones, 89% seen once. Specimen: PBMCs, collected around atezolizumab (anti-PD-L1) treatment. These receptors all come from a woman of 80 years or more with urothelial cancer.

This clone was observed a single time. This chain uses TRBV9 with TRBJ2-3, with TRBD1 matching over 7 bases. Trimming took 4 bases from V and 6 from J; bases not matched to a gene: 11. CDR1 SGDLS and CDR2 YYNGEE come from the germline V gene. The CDR3 has 15 residues. The CDR3 nucleotides read TGTGCCAGCAGCCCCCAATCAGGGGGTTGGGATACGCAGTATTTT. This encodes CASSPQSGGWDTQYF.

V and J are TRBV4-2 and TRBJ2-7; the match to TRBD1 covers 7 bases. The CDR3 extends over 15 amino acids. Germline CDR1 LGHNA, CDR2 YNFKEQ. V lost 0 bases, J lost 5 bases, and 7 bases stayed unmatched. The CDR3 DNA reads as TGTGCCAGCAGCCAAGATCGAAGGGGGCAGGACGAGCAGTACTTC. Protein: CASSQDRRGQDEQYF.

This clone was observed a single time. The chain uses TRBV27 and TRBJ2-5, with TRBD1 as a possible D gene (6 bases). The ends were cut back, 3 bases at V and 5 bases at J, with 10 bases in the middle. CDR1 and CDR2 (germline): MNHEY, SMNVEV (reference sequence). This CDR3 contains 13 residues. CDR3 protein: CASSFLRGETQYF. CDR3 DNA sequence: TGTGCCAGCAGTTTTCTGAGGGGGGAGACCCAGTACTTC.

The CDR3 region has the DNA TGTGCCAGCAGCCAAGGTTCGGGAGACCATGAGCAGTTCTTC. Translating it yields CASSQGSGDHEQFF. The genes are TRBV4-2 and TRBJ2-1, with a weak D call TRBD2 (6 bases). Germline CDR1 is LGHNA and CDR2 is YNFKEQ. The CDR3 is 14 residues long. Trimming cost V 1 base and J 8 bases, with 12 bases left between them.

The chain links TRBV30 to TRBJ1-1, with TRBD1 as a possible D gene (6 bases). The CDR3 contains 13 residues. Deletions cut 5 bases from V and 1 base from J, with 11 bases between. The germline gives CDR1 GTSNPN, CDR2 SVGIG (reference sequence). Here the CDR3 reads CAWRTEWNTEAFF. The CDR3 coding sequence is TGTGCCTGGCGGACAGAATGGAACACTGAAGCTTTCTTT.

This clone was seen once. This chain uses TRBV10-1 with TRBJ1-1; 10 bases line up with TRBD1. Trimming removed 4 bases from V and 4 bases from J; junction bases left unmatched: 15. This CDR3 contains 18 residues. Germline V gives CDR1 WNHNN, CDR2 SYGVQD (reference sequence). Here the CDR3 DNA reads TGCGCCAGCAGTGCGGGACAGGGGCGAAGGGGTGAGGCCACTGAAGCTTTCTTT. It encodes CASSAGQGRRGEATEAFF.

J is TRBJ1-1 and V is TRBV6-1; D gene ambiguous. The length of the CDR3 is 14 residues. Germline CDR1 is MNHNS and CDR2 is SASEGT. The germline V and J ends were trimmed by 4 bases and 1 base, with 10 bases remaining between them. The CDR3 region has the DNA TGTGCCAGCAGTGGGAGGGCCCCGAACACTGAAGCTTTCTTT. It encodes CASSGRAPNTEAFF.

CDR3 sequence (DNA): TGTGCCAGCAGCTTAGATGGATGGAGCGCAGATACGCAGTATTTT. It codes for CASSLDGWSADTQYF. V usage is TRBV7-2 and J usage is TRBJ2-3; D is uncertain. V was trimmed by 1 base and J by 4 bases, leaving 12 bases between them. CDR1 SGHTA and CDR2 FQGNSA come from the germline V gene. The length of the CDR3 is 15 residues.

CDR3 sequence reads: CASRAGTYNEQFF. In nucleotides, the CDR3 is TGTGCCAGCAGGGCCGGGACCTACAATGAGCAGTTCTTC. The genes are TRBV6-1 and TRBJ2-1, with a possible D match to TRBD2 (5 bases). Trimming stripped 6 bases from V and 2 bases from J, with 8 bases between. CDR3 length equals 13 residues. Germline V gene lookup returns CDR1 MNHNS and CDR2 SASEGT.

This chain uses TRBV27 with TRBJ1-5; TRBD1 might be the D (5 bases). This CDR3 comprises 15 residues. In germline, CDR1 is MNHEY, CDR2 SMNVEV (reference sequence). V was pared by 0 bases and J by 7 bases, with 13 bases between. CDR3 residues: CASSLSAGGGQPQHF. In DNA form, the CDR3 reads TGTGCCAGCAGTTTATCGGCGGGGGGAGGCCAGCCCCAGCATTTT.

This chain connects TRBV7-7 to TRBJ2-1; the D gene is possibly TRBD2 (5 bases). This CDR3 spans 13 amino acids. Germline V gene lookup returns CDR1 SSHAT and CDR2 FNYEAQ (reference sequence). Deletions cut 5 bases from V and 5 bases from J, with 10 bases between. CDR3: CASSPAGNNEQFF. For the CDR3, the DNA is TGTGCCAGCAGCCCCGCCGGGAACAATGAGCAGTTCTTC. Drawing the rest from reference TRBV7-7 and TRBJ2-1, the complete variable domain is GAGVSQSPRYKVTKRGQDVTLRCDPISSHATLYWYQQALGQGPEFLTYFNYEAQPDKSGLPSDRFSAERPEGSISTLTIQRTEQRDSAMYRCASSPAGNNEQFFGPGTRLTVL.

V is TRBV2 and J is TRBJ1-4; D is possibly TRBD1 (6 bases). The CDR3 is 15 residues long. Germline V gives CDR1 SNHLY, CDR2 FYNNEI. V gave up 6 bases and J gave up 0 bases, with 11 bases separating them. This CDR3 reads CASRPRTATNEKLFF. The CDR3, as DNA: TGTGCCAGCAGACCCAGGACAGCAACTAATGAAAAACTGTTTTTT.

The chain recombines TRBV28 with TRBJ2-7, with D uncertain. The V gene's germline CDR1 is MDHEN and CDR2 SYDVKM. V was trimmed by 8 bases and J by 3 bases, leaving 23 bases between them. The CDR3 length is 16 residues. Written as DNA, the CDR3 is TGTGCCAGCTATCCCCATTCGGCGGCAAAGAACTACGAGCAGTACTTC. It specifies CASYPHSAAKNYEQYF.

This clone was picked up a small number of times. This sequence joins TRBV18 and TRBJ1-2, with D possibly TRBD1 on 6 matching bases. Looked up from germline, CDR1 is KGHSH and CDR2 is LQKENI. V lost 2 bases and J lost 2, with 9 bases in between. The CDR3 length is 14 residues. The CDR3 reads CASSPGGSNYGYTF. For the CDR3, the DNA is TGTGCCAGCTCACCAGGGGGCAGCAACTATGGCTACACCTTC.

The chain links TRBV7-6 to TRBJ2-1; 7 bases match TRBD1. Germline V gene sequence: CDR1 SGHVS, CDR2 FNYEAQ. This CDR3 has 12 residues. The V gene end was trimmed by 5 bases and the J gene end by 10 bases; junction bases not matched to a gene: 5. CDR3 amino acids: CASSKQGTEQFF. The CDR3 DNA reads as TGTGCCAGCAGCAAACAGGGGACGGAGCAGTTCTTC.

The chain recombines TRBV25-1 with TRBJ1-2, with D perhaps matching TRBD1 (6 bases). The V end was cut by 2 bases, the J end by 4 bases, with 20 bases between. Per germline, CDR1 MGHDK and CDR2 SYGVNS. This CDR3 has 17 amino acids. The CDR3 DNA reads TGTGCCAGCAGTGAACCAGGGGACGCCGGGTTTCTCTATGGCTACACCTTC. Translated: CASSEPGDAGFLYGYTF.

V gene TRBV28 combines with J gene TRBJ1-1, with D hard to call. The CDR3 consists of 14 residues. V lost 2 bases and J lost 1, with 8 bases in between. Germline-derived CDR1 and CDR2 are MDHEN and SYDVKM. CDR3 nucleotide sequence: TGTGCCAGCAGTTTACCGGGTAAGAACACTGAAGCTTTCTTT. Translation gives CASSLPGKNTEAFF.

J is TRBJ2-7 and V is TRBV5-6; 8 nucleotides line up with TRBD2. Germline CDR1 and CDR2: SGHDT and YYEEEE. CDR3 length equals 13 residues. With 7 bases clipped from V and 5 bases from J, the junction kept 8 bases outside the gene matches. The CDR3 DNA sequence: TGTGCCAGCGGTAAAGCGGGAGCGAACGAGCAGTACTTC. Its translation is CASGKAGANEQYF.